Listed below are T cell receptor beta chains from one sample, sequenced in a study of cytomegalovirus exposure and HLA in healthy donors. Sequenced by immunoSEQ multiplex PCR; TCRdb stores in-frame clones only, minus some. The repertoire has nearly 200,000 clones, roughly 82% of them found once; the top ten carry around 15%. The sample consisted of PBMCs. The source is a woman aged 30 to 39 in good health and CMV-seropositive. The CDR3 runs from the conserved cysteine through the conserved F or W. The order of the fields is D gene, J gene, clone size, V gene, CDR3 protein, CDR3 DNA. The D gene is left open where the match is weak. Part of the rows lack a size; the others show once, few, many or a class for expanded clones.

>.|TRBJ1-2|.|TRBV6-5
CASSTGNYGYTF
TGTGCCAGCAGTACCGGTAACTATGGCTACACCTTC
>.|TRBJ1-4|.|TRBV15
CATSLTGGNEKLFF
TGTGCCACCAGCCTAACTGGAGGGAATGAAAAACTGTTTTTT
>TRBD2|TRBJ2-3|.|TRBV28
CASSSYSSGTTDTQYF
TGTGCCAGCAGTTCATACTCTAGCGGGACCACAGATACGCAGTATTTT
>TRBD1|TRBJ2-3|.|TRBV7-9
CASSHPDRLPDTQYF
TGTGCCAGCAGCCACCCGGACAGGTTGCCAGATACGCAGTATTTT
>.|TRBJ2-7|once|TRBV6-1
CASRDSMGYEQYF
TGTGCCAGCAGGGACAGTATGGGCTACGAGCAGTACTTC
>TRBD2|TRBJ2-1|once|TRBV29-1
CSVLGTSGRGYVYNEQFF
TGCAGCGTATTAGGGACTAGCGGGAGAGGGTACGTATACAATGAGCAGTTCTTC
>TRBD2|TRBJ2-1|.|TRBV10-1
CASSESKARGGQFF
TGCGCCAGCAGTGAGTCGAAGGCACGGGGGGGGCAGTTCTTC
>.|TRBJ1-5|once|TRBV27
CASSLLGGRNQPQHF
TGTGCCAGCAGTTTATTAGGGGGTAGGAATCAGCCCCAGCATTTT
>.|TRBJ1-5|once|TRBV2
CASRTEGSQPQHF
TGTGCCAGCAGGACCGAAGGGAGTCAGCCCCAGCATTTT
>TRBD2|TRBJ2-7|few|TRBV9
CASSLRAGAGGYEQYF
TGTGCCAGCAGCCTACGCGCTGGGGCGGGAGGTTACGAGCAGTACTTC